A selection of T cell receptor beta chains follows, all from one sample in a study of spatial heterogeneity in lung cancer. MiXCR was run by TCRdb on the 5' RACE reads, yielding one entry per CDR3 protein. The sample has about 39,000 distinct CDR3 sequences, around 3.3% seen once. The sequences come from normal lung tissue next to the tumor, collected at surgery. These receptors were obtained from a male donor with early-stage non-small cell lung cancer. The CDR3 runs from the conserved cysteine through the conserved F or W. D genes are given only for firm matches. Clone size is stated in some rows and not others, as once, few, many or a class when expanded.

v_call: TRBV2
d_call: TRBD2
j_call: TRBJ2-2
clone_size: NA
cdr3_aa: CASSVGGLGTGELFF
cdr3_nt: TGTGCCAGCAGTGTGGGAGGGCTGGGGACCGGGGAGCTGTTTTTT

v_call: TRBV5-1
d_call: NA
j_call: TRBJ2-2
clone_size: many
cdr3_aa: CASSQMGSTGELFF
cdr3_nt: TGCGCCAGCAGCCAAATGGGGTCGACCGGGGAGCTGTTTTTT

v_call: TRBV29-1
d_call: TRBD2
j_call: TRBJ2-3
clone_size: many
cdr3_aa: CSVGGGSPPTDTQYF
cdr3_nt: TGCAGCGTTGGGGGGGGATCGCCCCCCACAGATACGCAGTATTTT

v_call: TRBV3-1
d_call: NA
j_call: TRBJ2-3
clone_size: many
cdr3_aa: CASSQASRGIADTQYF
cdr3_nt: TGTGCCAGCAGCCAAGCCAGTCGTGGGATCGCGGATACGCAGTATTTT

v_call: TRBV2
d_call: NA
j_call: TRBJ1-5
clone_size: NA
cdr3_aa: CASSARGQPQHF
cdr3_nt: TGTGCCAGCAGTGCCCGGGGTCAGCCCCAGCATTTT

v_call: TRBV12-3/TRBV12-4
d_call: NA
j_call: TRBJ1-1
clone_size: many
cdr3_aa: CATALTPSTEAFF
cdr3_nt: TGTGCCACCGCACTAACTCCGAGCACTGAAGCTTTCTTT

v_call: TRBV6-2/TRBV6-3
d_call: NA
j_call: TRBJ2-1
clone_size: few
cdr3_aa: CATFEPGLYNEQFF
cdr3_nt: TGTGCCACCTTTGAGCCGGGCCTCTACAATGAGCAGTTCTTC

v_call: TRBV2
d_call: TRBD1
j_call: TRBJ2-7
clone_size: many
cdr3_aa: CASRHDRGSYEQYF
cdr3_nt: TGTGCCAGCAGGCACGACAGGGGATCCTACGAGCAGTACTTC

v_call: TRBV5-5
d_call: TRBD1
j_call: TRBJ2-1
clone_size: many
cdr3_aa: CASSLGQGVDNEQFF
cdr3_nt: TGTGCCAGCAGCTTAGGACAGGGGGTTGATAATGAGCAGTTCTTC

v_call: TRBV2
d_call: NA
j_call: TRBJ2-3
clone_size: many
cdr3_aa: CASSEPFTDTQYF
cdr3_nt: TGTGCCAGCAGTGAGCCCTTCACAGATACGCAGTATTTT

v_call: TRBV6-2/TRBV6-3
d_call: TRBD2
j_call: TRBJ2-7
clone_size: many
cdr3_aa: CASMGLAGTYEQYF
cdr3_nt: TGTGCCAGCATGGGACTAGCGGGTACCTACGAGCAGTACTTC

v_call: TRBV7-9
d_call: NA
j_call: TRBJ1-1
clone_size: many
cdr3_aa: CASSPEGKARAFF
cdr3_nt: TGTGCCAGCAGTCCTGAGGGGAAGGCTAGAGCTTTCTTT

v_call: TRBV6-2/TRBV6-3
d_call: NA
j_call: TRBJ1-5
clone_size: many
cdr3_aa: CASGKINQPQHF
cdr3_nt: TGTGCCAGCGGAAAAATAAACCAGCCCCAGCATTTT

v_call: TRBV9
d_call: NA
j_call: TRBJ2-7
clone_size: many
cdr3_aa: CASSKHSLGPYEQYF
cdr3_nt: TGTGCCAGCAGCAAACATAGCTTGGGCCCGTACGAGCAGTACTTC

v_call: TRBV6-5
d_call: NA
j_call: TRBJ1-6
clone_size: many
cdr3_aa: CASKRFEDSPLHF
cdr3_nt: TGTGCCAGCAAAAGGTTTGAGGACTCACCCCTCCACTTT

v_call: TRBV11-3
d_call: NA
j_call: TRBJ2-3
clone_size: many
cdr3_aa: CASSLGVSTDTQYF
cdr3_nt: TGTGCCAGCAGCTTAGGGGTCTCGACAGATACGCAGTATTTT

v_call: TRBV12-3/TRBV12-4
d_call: NA
j_call: TRBJ1-4
clone_size: many
cdr3_aa: CASSLFERPNEKLFF
cdr3_nt: TGTGCCAGCAGTTTATTTGAAAGGCCTAATGAAAAACTGTTTTTT

v_call: TRBV6-5
d_call: NA
j_call: TRBJ1-2
clone_size: many
cdr3_aa: CASSYSAAHYGYTF
cdr3_nt: TGTGCCAGCAGTTACTCAGCAGCCCACTATGGCTACACCTTC

v_call: TRBV3-1
d_call: NA
j_call: TRBJ1-2
clone_size: many
cdr3_aa: CASSQGDRGYTF
cdr3_nt: TGTGCCAGCAGCCAAGGAGATCGTGGCTACACCTTC

v_call: TRBV4-2
d_call: NA
j_call: TRBJ1-5
clone_size: NA
cdr3_aa: CASSQGSSNQPQHF
cdr3_nt: TGTGCCAGCAGCCAAGGGAGTAGCAATCAGCCCCAGCATTTT

v_call: TRBV5-1
d_call: TRBD2
j_call: TRBJ2-5
clone_size: many
cdr3_aa: CASSPQRVSGGSETQYF
cdr3_nt: TGCGCCAGCAGCCCTCAAAGGGTTAGCGGGGGGTCTGAGACCCAGTACTTC

v_call: TRBV3-1
d_call: TRBD1
j_call: TRBJ2-5
clone_size: many
cdr3_aa: CASSHGSIRTGEQETQYF
cdr3_nt: TGTGCCAGCAGCCATGGTTCTATTAGGACAGGAGAACAAGAGACCCAGTACTTC

v_call: TRBV2
d_call: TRBD2
j_call: TRBJ2-1
clone_size: many
cdr3_aa: CASQEVSWLAGDEQFF
cdr3_nt: TGTGCCAGCCAAGAAGTGTCATGGCTAGCGGGCGATGAGCAGTTCTTC

v_call: TRBV5-1
d_call: NA
j_call: TRBJ2-3
clone_size: many
cdr3_aa: CASSLDGGATDTQYF
cdr3_nt: TGCGCCAGCAGCTTGGATGGGGGCGCCACAGATACGCAGTATTTT

v_call: TRBV27
d_call: NA
j_call: TRBJ2-3
clone_size: many
cdr3_aa: CASRGSSTDTQYF
cdr3_nt: TGTGCCAGCAGAGGGTCTAGCACAGATACGCAGTATTTT

v_call: TRBV7-2
d_call: NA
j_call: TRBJ2-5
clone_size: many
cdr3_aa: CASSPGTTHETQYF
cdr3_nt: TGTGCCAGCAGCCCCGGGACAACTCACGAGACCCAGTACTTC

v_call: TRBV10-3
d_call: TRBD2
j_call: TRBJ2-2
clone_size: many
cdr3_aa: CAAGVSGELFF
cdr3_nt: TGTGCCGCGGGGGTTTCTGGGGAGCTGTTTTTT

v_call: TRBV5-1
d_call: NA
j_call: TRBJ1-1
clone_size: many
cdr3_aa: CASSSQGDTEAFF
cdr3_nt: TGCGCCAGCAGCTCCCAGGGAGACACTGAAGCTTTCTTT

v_call: TRBV3-1
d_call: TRBD1
j_call: TRBJ2-7
clone_size: many
cdr3_aa: CASSRTGISYEQYF
cdr3_nt: TGTGCCAGCAGCAGGACAGGAATCTCCTACGAGCAGTACTTC

v_call: TRBV5-1
d_call: NA
j_call: TRBJ2-7
clone_size: many
cdr3_aa: CASRYMGDSYEQYF
cdr3_nt: TGCGCCAGCAGATATATGGGAGACTCCTACGAGCAGTACTTC

v_call: TRBV5-1
d_call: NA
j_call: TRBJ1-1
clone_size: NA
cdr3_aa: CASSLDPAQEAAFF
cdr3_nt: TGCGCCAGCAGCTTAGACCCCGCGCAGGAGGCAGCTTTCTTT

v_call: TRBV18
d_call: TRBD1
j_call: TRBJ1-2
clone_size: many
cdr3_aa: CASSPGTADGYTF
cdr3_nt: TGTGCCAGCTCACCGGGGACAGCAGATGGCTACACCTTC

v_call: TRBV7-7
d_call: NA
j_call: TRBJ2-7
clone_size: many
cdr3_aa: CASSFKQGHEQYF
cdr3_nt: TGTGCCAGCAGCTTTAAACAGGGCCACGAGCAGTACTTC

v_call: TRBV7-8
d_call: TRBD2
j_call: TRBJ2-1
clone_size: many
cdr3_aa: CASSARRPRGGDYNEQFF
cdr3_nt: TGTGCCAGCAGCGCGCGCCGGCCTCGGGGAGGGGACTACAATGAGCAGTTCTTC

v_call: TRBV7-2
d_call: NA
j_call: TRBJ2-7
clone_size: NA
cdr3_aa: CASSSRDGSGNFPAYEQYF
cdr3_nt: TGTGCCAGCAGCTCAAGGGACGGGAGCGGCAACTTCCCGGCCTACGAGCAGTACTTC

v_call: TRBV6-1
d_call: NA
j_call: TRBJ1-4
clone_size: many
cdr3_aa: CASSESPPPGHEKLFF
cdr3_nt: TGTGCCAGCAGTGAATCCCCACCTCCCGGCCATGAAAAACTGTTTTTT

v_call: TRBV2
d_call: NA
j_call: TRBJ1-2
clone_size: many
cdr3_aa: CASSGSFRYTF
cdr3_nt: TGTGCCAGCAGCGGGAGTTTTCGCTACACCTTC

v_call: TRBV2
d_call: NA
j_call: TRBJ2-6
clone_size: NA
cdr3_aa: CASSERGSGANVLTF
cdr3_nt: TGTGCCAGCAGTGAGAGAGGGTCTGGGGCCAACGTCCTGACTTTC

v_call: TRBV27
d_call: NA
j_call: TRBJ1-2
clone_size: many
cdr3_aa: CASSLSPRDTFYTF
cdr3_nt: TGTGCCAGCAGCCTAAGCCCAAGGGACACCTTCTACACCTTC

v_call: TRBV18
d_call: TRBD1
j_call: TRBJ2-7
clone_size: many
cdr3_aa: CASSPPDRGQYEQYF
cdr3_nt: TGTGCCAGCTCACCACCGGACAGGGGACAATACGAGCAGTACTTC

v_call: TRBV5-1
d_call: NA
j_call: TRBJ1-4
clone_size: many
cdr3_aa: CASSLGSLSNEKLFF
cdr3_nt: TGCGCCAGCAGCTTGGGCAGCCTTTCTAATGAAAAACTGTTTTTT

v_call: TRBV20-1
d_call: TRBD2
j_call: TRBJ2-1
clone_size: many
cdr3_aa: CSATSTSGSVSNEQFF
cdr3_nt: TGCAGTGCTACATCGACTAGCGGGAGTGTAAGCAATGAGCAGTTCTTC

v_call: TRBV11-2
d_call: NA
j_call: TRBJ2-5
clone_size: few
cdr3_aa: CASSLPQETQYF
cdr3_nt: TGTGCCAGCAGCTTACCACAAGAGACCCAGTACTTC

v_call: TRBV7-2
d_call: TRBD2
j_call: TRBJ2-3
clone_size: many
cdr3_aa: CASSFVAGGQTDTQYF
cdr3_nt: TGTGCCAGCAGCTTTGTAGCGGGGGGGCAAACAGATACGCAGTATTTT

v_call: TRBV7-9
d_call: TRBD2
j_call: TRBJ2-7
clone_size: many
cdr3_aa: CASSLGFSGVGKVLYF
cdr3_nt: TGTGCCAGCAGCCTGGGATTCAGCGGGGTCGGGAAAGTGCTGTACTTC

v_call: TRBV5-1
d_call: TRBD1
j_call: TRBJ2-3
clone_size: many
cdr3_aa: CASSPRQGNTDTQYF
cdr3_nt: TGCGCCAGCAGCCCCAGACAGGGGAACACAGATACGCAGTATTTT

v_call: TRBV29-1
d_call: TRBD1
j_call: TRBJ1-5
clone_size: NA
cdr3_aa: CSAASQGADQPQHF
cdr3_nt: TGCAGCGCCGCCAGTCAGGGGGCCGATCAGCCCCAGCATTTT

v_call: TRBV4-1
d_call: NA
j_call: TRBJ2-2
clone_size: many
cdr3_aa: CASSRAYILANTGELFF
cdr3_nt: TGCGCCAGCAGCCGCGCGTACATTCTCGCGAACACCGGGGAGCTGTTTTTT